Detailed here is one TCR beta chain. Per the original methods: Amplification with reference gene primers provided the estimates of nucleated cell counts. This table comes from immunoSEQ multiplex PCR, and its TCRdb copy is limited to in-frame clones, with some not included. V, J and clone size are those of that table, while D and trimming were read from the DNA. The table has 110,000 to 150,000 clones, more than 85% seen once. The sample belongs to a study of blood T cell repertoires in COVID-19. Study context: Acute-phase and convalescent COVID-19 samples originated in the United States, Italy and Spain. PBMCs, B-cell-depleted T cells, or T cells provided the cDNA or gDNA that made up the material.

V lost 0 bases and J lost 10, with 9 bases in between. The CDR3 runs to 12 residues. CDR1 LGHDT and CDR2 YNNKEL come from the germline V gene (reference sequence). What was sequenced was peripheral blood. The source of this sequence is a human donor in a cohort sampled during active COVID-19. The V gene is TRBV3-1 (or the pseudogene TRBV3-2), the J gene TRBJ2-5; D gene uncertain. CDR3 in DNA: TGTGCCAGCAGCCAAGATTGGTACAACCAGTACTTC. Protein product: CASSQDWYNQYF.